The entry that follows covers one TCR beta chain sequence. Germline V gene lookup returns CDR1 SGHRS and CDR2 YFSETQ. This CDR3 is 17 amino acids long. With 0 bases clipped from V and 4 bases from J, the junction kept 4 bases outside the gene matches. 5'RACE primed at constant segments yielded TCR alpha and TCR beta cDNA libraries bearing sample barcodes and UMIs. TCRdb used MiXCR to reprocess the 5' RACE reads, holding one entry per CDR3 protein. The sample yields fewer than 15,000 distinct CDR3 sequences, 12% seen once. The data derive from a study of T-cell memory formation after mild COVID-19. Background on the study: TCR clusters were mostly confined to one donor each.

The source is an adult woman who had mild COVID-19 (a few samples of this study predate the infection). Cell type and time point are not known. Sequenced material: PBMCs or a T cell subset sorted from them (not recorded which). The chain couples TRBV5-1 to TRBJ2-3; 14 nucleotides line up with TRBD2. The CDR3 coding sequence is TGCGCCAGCAGCTTGGAGGGGACTAGCGGGGGCGCAGATACGCAGTATTTT. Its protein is CASSLEGTSGGADTQYF. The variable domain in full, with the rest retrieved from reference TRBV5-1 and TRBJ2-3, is KAGVTQTPRYLIKTRGQQVTLSCSPISGHRSVSWYQQTPGQGLQFLFEYFSETQRNKGNFPGRFSGRQFSNSRSEMNVSTLELGDSALYLCASSLEGTSGGADTQYFGPGTRLTVL.